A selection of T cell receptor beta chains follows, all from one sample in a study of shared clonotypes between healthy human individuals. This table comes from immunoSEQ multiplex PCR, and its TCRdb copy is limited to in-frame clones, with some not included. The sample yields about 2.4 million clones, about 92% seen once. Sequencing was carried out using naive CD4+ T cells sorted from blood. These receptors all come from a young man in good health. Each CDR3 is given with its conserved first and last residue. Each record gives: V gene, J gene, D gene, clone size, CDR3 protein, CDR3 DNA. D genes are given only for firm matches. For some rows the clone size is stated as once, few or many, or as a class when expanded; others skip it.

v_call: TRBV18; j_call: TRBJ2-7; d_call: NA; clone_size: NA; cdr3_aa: CASSPTVPGEQYF; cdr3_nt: TGTGCCAGCTCACCAACCGTACCGGGAGAGCAGTACTTC
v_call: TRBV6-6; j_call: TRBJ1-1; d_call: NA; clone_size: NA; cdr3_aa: CASSSQVQLRAFF; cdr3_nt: TGTGCCAGCAGTTCACAGGTTCAGCTAAGAGCTTTCTTT
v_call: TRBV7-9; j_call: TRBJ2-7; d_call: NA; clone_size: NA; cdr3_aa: CASSLQGSEQYF; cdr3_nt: TGTGCCAGCAGCCTACAGGGTTCCGAGCAGTACTTC
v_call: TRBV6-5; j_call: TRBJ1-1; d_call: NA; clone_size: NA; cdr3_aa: CASRGWVAF; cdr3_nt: TGTGCCAGCAGGGGGTGGGTGGCTTTT
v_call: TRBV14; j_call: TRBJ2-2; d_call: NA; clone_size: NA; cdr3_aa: CASSQGESGELFF; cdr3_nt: TGTGCCAGCAGCCAAGGGGAATCCGGGGAGCTGTTTTTT
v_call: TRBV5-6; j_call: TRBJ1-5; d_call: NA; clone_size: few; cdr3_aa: CASSTGLSNQPQHF; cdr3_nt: TGTGCCAGCAGCACGGGACTGAGCAATCAGCCCCAGCATTTT
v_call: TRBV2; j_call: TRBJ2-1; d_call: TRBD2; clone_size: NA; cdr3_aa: CASSEALGTSGRAPFF; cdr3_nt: TGTGCCAGCAGTGAAGCGCTTGGGACTAGCGGGAGGGCCCCTTTCTTC
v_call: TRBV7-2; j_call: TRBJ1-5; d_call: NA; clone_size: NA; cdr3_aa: CASSFMTGNQPQHF; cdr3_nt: TGTGCCAGCAGCTTTATGACTGGGAATCAGCCCCAGCATTTT
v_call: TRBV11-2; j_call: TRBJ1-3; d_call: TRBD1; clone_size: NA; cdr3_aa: CASSYYRGRGNTIYF; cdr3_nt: TGTGCCAGCAGCTACTACAGGGGAAGGGGAAACACCATATATTTT
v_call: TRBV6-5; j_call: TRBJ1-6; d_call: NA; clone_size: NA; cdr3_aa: CASSLQGGSYNSPLHF; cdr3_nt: TGTGCCAGCAGTTTACAGGGCGGGTCCTATAATTCACCCCTCCACTTT
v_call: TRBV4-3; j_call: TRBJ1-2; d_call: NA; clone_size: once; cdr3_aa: CASSQEMETFRGYTF; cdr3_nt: TGCGCCAGCAGCCAAGAGATGGAAACTTTCCGCGGCTACACCTTC
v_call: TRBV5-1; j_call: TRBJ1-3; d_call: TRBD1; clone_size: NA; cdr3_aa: CASSLVTGAGNTIYF; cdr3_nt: TGCGCCAGCAGCTTGGTTACAGGGGCTGGAAACACCATATATTTT
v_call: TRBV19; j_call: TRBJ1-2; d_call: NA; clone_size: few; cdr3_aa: CASSMVHGNYGYTF; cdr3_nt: TGTGCCAGTAGTATGGTTCACGGAAACTATGGCTACACCTTC
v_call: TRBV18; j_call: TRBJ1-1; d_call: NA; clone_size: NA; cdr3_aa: CASSPEQALKAFF; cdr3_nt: TGTGCCAGCTCACCAGAGCAGGCCCTGAAAGCTTTCTTT
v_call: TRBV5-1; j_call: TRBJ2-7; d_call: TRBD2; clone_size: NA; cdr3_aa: CASSLGSGSLNEQYF; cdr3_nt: TGCGCCAGCAGCTTGGGGAGCGGGAGTCTGAACGAGCAGTACTTC
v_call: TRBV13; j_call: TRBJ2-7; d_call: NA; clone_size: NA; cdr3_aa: CASSFVQKSYEQYF; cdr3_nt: TGTGCCAGCAGCTTTGTACAGAAATCCTACGAGCAGTACTTC
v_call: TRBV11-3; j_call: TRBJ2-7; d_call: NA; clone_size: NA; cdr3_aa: CASSGGEEQYF; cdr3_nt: TGTGCCAGCAGTGGCGGGGAGGAGCAGTACTTC
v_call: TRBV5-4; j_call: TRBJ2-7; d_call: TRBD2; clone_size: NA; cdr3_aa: CASSPGLAGVYEQYF; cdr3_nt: TGTGCCAGCAGCCCCGGACTAGCGGGAGTCTACGAGCAGTACTTC
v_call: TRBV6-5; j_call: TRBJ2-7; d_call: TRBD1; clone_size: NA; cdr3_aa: CASRMDRRSYEQYF; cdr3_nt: TGTGCCAGCAGGATGGACAGGCGATCCTACGAGCAGTACTTC
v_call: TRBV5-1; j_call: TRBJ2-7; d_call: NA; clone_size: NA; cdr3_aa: CASSSDGFTYEQYF; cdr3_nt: TGCGCCAGCAGCTCGGACGGATTTACCTACGAGCAGTACTTC
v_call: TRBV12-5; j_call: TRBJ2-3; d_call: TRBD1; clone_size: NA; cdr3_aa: CASAQGQGTDTQYF; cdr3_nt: TGTGCTAGTGCCCAGGGACAGGGAACAGATACGCAGTATTTT
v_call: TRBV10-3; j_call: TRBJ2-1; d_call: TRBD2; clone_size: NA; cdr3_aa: CAISETLAGEGDEQFF; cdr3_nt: TGTGCCATCAGTGAGACACTAGCGGGGGAGGGGGATGAGCAGTTCTTC
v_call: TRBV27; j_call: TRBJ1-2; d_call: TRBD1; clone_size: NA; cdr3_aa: CASSKTGGGYGYTF; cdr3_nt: TGTGCCAGCAGTAAAACAGGGGGCGGTTATGGCTACACCTTC
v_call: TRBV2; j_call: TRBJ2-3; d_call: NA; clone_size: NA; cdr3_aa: CASSGQGPDTQYF; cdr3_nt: TGTGCCAGCAGTGGGCAGGGCCCAGATACGCAGTATTTT
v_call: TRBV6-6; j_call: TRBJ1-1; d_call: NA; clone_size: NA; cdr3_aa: CASSYSGLGREAFF; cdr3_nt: TGTGCCAGCAGTTACTCGGGTTTGGGGCGGGAAGCTTTCTTT
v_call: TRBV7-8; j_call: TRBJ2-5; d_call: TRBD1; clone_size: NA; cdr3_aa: CASRGQPEAVTQYF; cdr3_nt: TGTGCCAGCAGGGGACAGCCGGAGGCGGTGACCCAGTACTTC
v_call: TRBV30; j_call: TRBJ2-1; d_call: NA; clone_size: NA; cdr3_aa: CAWSALSVGAFF; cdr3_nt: TGTGCCTGGAGCGCATTAAGTGTGGGTGCGTTCTTC
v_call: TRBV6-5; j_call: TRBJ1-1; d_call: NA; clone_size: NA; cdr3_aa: CASRPQGIQTEAFF; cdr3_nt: TGTGCCAGCAGACCCCAGGGGATACAAACTGAAGCTTTCTTT
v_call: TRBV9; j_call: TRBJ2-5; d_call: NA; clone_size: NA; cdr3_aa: CASSVGAGNQETQYF; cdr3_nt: TGTGCCAGCAGCGTAGGGGCAGGGAACCAAGAGACCCAGTACTTC
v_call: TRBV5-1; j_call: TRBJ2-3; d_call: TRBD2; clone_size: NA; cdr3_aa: CASRGGTSGSTDTQYF; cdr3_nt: TGCGCCAGCAGAGGAGGTACTAGCGGAAGCACAGATACGCAGTATTTT
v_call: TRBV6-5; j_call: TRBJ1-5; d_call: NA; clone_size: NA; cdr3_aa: CASSYGGPINGQPQHF; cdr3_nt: TGTGCCAGCAGTTACGGGGGACCGATAAACGGTCAGCCCCAGCATTTT
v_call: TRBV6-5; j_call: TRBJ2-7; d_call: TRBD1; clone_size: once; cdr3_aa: CASQGASAGYYEQYF; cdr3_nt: TGTGCCAGTCAGGGGGCCTCGGCGGGGTACTACGAGCAGTACTTC
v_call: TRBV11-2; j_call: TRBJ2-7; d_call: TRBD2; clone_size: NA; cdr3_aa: CASSLESSGRVSSYEQYF; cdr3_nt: TGTGCCAGCAGCTTAGAGAGTAGCGGGAGGGTTAGCTCCTACGAGCAGTACTTC
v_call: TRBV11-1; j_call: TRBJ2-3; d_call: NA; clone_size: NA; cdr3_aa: CASSQLGASTDTQYF; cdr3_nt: TGTGCCAGCAGCCAGCTCGGGGCCAGCACAGATACGCAGTATTTT
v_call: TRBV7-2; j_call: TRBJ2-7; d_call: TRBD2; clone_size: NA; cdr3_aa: CASRPTSVVYEQYF; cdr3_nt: TGTGCCAGCAGGCCAACTAGCGTAGTATACGAGCAGTACTTC
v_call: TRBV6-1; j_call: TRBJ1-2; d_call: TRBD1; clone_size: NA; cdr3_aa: CASNRDRHTF; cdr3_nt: TGTGCCAGCAACCGGGACAGGCACACCTTC
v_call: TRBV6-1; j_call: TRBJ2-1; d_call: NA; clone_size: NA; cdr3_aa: CASYVSNEQFF; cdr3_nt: TGTGCCAGCTATGTGTCTAATGAGCAGTTCTTC
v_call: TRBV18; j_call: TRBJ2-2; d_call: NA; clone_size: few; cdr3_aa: CASSPSNTGELFF; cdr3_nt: TGTGCCAGCTCACCTTCGAACACCGGGGAGCTGTTTTTT
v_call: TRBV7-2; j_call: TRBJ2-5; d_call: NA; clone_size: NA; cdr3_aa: CASSSVGIGQETQYF; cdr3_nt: TGTGCCAGCAGCTCTGTGGGGATCGGTCAAGAGACCCAGTACTTC
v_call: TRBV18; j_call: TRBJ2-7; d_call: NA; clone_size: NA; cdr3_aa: CASSPLAGTGSHEQYF; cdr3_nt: TGTGCCAGCTCCCCCCTAGCGGGGACAGGGTCCCACGAGCAGTACTTC
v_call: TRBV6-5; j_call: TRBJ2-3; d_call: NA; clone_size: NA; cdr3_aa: CASRWGSATDTQYF; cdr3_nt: TGTGCCAGCAGGTGGGGGTCCGCCACAGATACGCAGTATTTT
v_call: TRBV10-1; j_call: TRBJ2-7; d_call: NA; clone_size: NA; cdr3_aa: CASSERVGYEQYF; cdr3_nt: TGCGCCAGCAGTGAGAGGGTTGGATACGAGCAGTACTTC
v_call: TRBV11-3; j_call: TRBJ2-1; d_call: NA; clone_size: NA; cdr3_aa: CASSLALTRDSSYNEQFF; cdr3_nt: TGTGCCAGCAGCTTAGCTTTGACCCGGGACTCCTCCTACAATGAGCAGTTCTTC
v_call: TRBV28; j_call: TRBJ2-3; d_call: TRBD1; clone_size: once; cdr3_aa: CASSTRGQATQDTQYF; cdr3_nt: TGTGCCAGCAGTACCCGCGGACAGGCCACGCAAGATACGCAGTATTTT
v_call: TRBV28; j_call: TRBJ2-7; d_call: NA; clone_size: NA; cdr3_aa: CASRTGTLYEQYF; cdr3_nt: TGTGCCAGCAGAACCGGGACACTCTACGAGCAGTACTTC
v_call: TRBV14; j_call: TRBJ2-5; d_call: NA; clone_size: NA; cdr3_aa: CASSQDFSRTEYF; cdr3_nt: TGTGCCAGCAGCCAAGATTTTTCCAGAACGGAGTACTTC
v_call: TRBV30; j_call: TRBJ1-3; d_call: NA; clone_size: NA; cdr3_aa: CAWISGGNTIYF; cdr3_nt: TGTGCCTGGATTTCTGGCGGAAACACCATATATTTT
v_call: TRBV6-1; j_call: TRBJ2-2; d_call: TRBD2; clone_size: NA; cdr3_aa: CASSERLAGGPGELFF; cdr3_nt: TGTGCCAGCAGTGAACGACTAGCGGGAGGGCCCGGGGAGCTGTTTTTT
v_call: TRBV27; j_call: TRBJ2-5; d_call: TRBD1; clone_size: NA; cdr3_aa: CASSPGQQETQYF; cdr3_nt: TGTGCCAGCAGTCCGGGACAGCAAGAGACCCAGTACTTC
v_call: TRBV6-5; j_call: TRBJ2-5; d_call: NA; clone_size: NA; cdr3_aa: CASSYTRLQETQYF; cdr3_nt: TGTGCCAGCAGTTACACCCGTCTCCAAGAGACCCAGTACTTC
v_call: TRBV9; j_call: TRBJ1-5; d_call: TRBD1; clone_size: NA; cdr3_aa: CASRGYRDRCNQPQHF; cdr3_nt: TGTGCCAGCAGGGGTTACCGGGACAGGTGTAATCAGCCCCAGCATTTT
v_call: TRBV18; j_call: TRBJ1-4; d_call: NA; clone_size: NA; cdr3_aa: CASSPRQLEKLFF; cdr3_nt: TGTGCCAGCTCACCACGACAGCTTGAAAAACTGTTTTTT
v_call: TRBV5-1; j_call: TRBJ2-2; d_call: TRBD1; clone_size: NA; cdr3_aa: CASRQGTNTGELFF; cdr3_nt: TGCGCCAGCCGACAGGGGACAAACACCGGGGAGCTGTTTTTT
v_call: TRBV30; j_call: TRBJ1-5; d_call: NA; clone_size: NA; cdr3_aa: CAWSVDDRNQPQHF; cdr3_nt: TGTGCCTGGAGTGTCGACGACCGCAATCAGCCCCAGCATTTT